Each of the 6 T cell receptor beta chains below was sequenced from the same sample in a study of Ad26.COV2.S vaccination and SARS-CoV-2 variants. The treatment: over 15 received Ad26.COV2.S at low or high dose, single or two shots; about 5 received placebo; per-sample allocation not given. Material that was analyzed had been drawn on day 63 after the first vaccine or placebo injection. Repertoires were generated with immunoSEQ multiplex PCR, while TCRdb's copy carries only in-frame clones and drops some. Here the sample spans 300,000 to 400,000 clones, 80% to 90% being singletons. Sequenced material: peripheral blood, taken in a trial of Ad26.COV2.S vaccine versus placebo. These receptors came from a person aged 18-60 years who received the Ad26.COV2.S COVID-19 vaccine or a placebo.

This sequence joins TRBV30 and TRBJ1-5; TRBD1 matches 7 bases. J was trimmed by 6 bases and V by 2 bases; bases with no gene match: 7. CDR1 and CDR2 (germline): GTSNPN, SVGIG (reference sequence). The CDR3 has 14 residues. This CDR3 is CAWSTHRGSQPQHF. CDR3 bases: TGTGCCTGGAGTACCCACAGGGGATCTCAGCCCCAGCATTTT.

The chain combines TRBV2 with TRBJ2-2, with 9 bases aligning to TRBD1. The V segment lost 4 bases and the J segment 3 bases; nucleotides outside the gene matches: 6. CDR3 length: 16 amino acids. Per the germline V gene, CDR1 is SNHLY and CDR2 is FYNNEI. CDR3 in DNA: TGTGCCAGCAGTGCCCCGGACAGGGGAGACACCGGGGAGCTGTTTTTT. As protein: CASSAPDRGDTGELFF.

Only one count was recorded for this clone. This sequence joins TRBV10-3 and TRBJ2-7; 7 bases match TRBD1. Germline-derived CDR1 and CDR2 are ENHRY and SYGVKD. The J segment lost 4 bases and the V segment lost 5 bases, leaving 8 bases of the junction unmatched. The CDR3 has 14 amino acids. CDR3 nucleotide sequence: TGTGCCATCAGTTCCGGGACAGTTCTTTACGAGCAGTACTTC. Translating it yields CAISSGTVLYEQYF.

This clone was seen a single time. V is TRBV18 and J is TRBJ2-1; tentative D call: TRBD1 (5 bases). CDR3 length: 15 residues. Germline CDR1 reads KGHSH; CDR2 reads LQKENI. V gave up 0 bases and J gave up 4 bases, with 10 bases separating them. In DNA, the CDR3 is TGTGCCAGCTCACCACCGATCAGGGAATACAATGAGCAGTTCTTC. Translation gives CASSPPIREYNEQFF.

The genes are TRBV19 and TRBJ2-7; TRBD1 or TRBD2 may be the D gene (5 bases each). The CDR3 is 15 amino acids. CDR1 LNHDA and CDR2 SQIVND come from the germline V gene (reference sequence). V lost 2 bases and J 0 bases, leaving 11 bases between the germline ends. The CDR3 loop is CASSIFWGSSYEQYF. CDR3 DNA: TGTGCCAGTAGTATATTTTGGGGGAGCTCCTACGAGCAGTACTTC.

This chain uses TRBV15 with TRBJ2-7, with D possibly matching TRBD2 (6 bases). In germline, CDR1 is LNHNV, CDR2 YYDKDF (reference sequence). The CDR3 extends over 16 amino acids. Trimming took off 1 base at V and 0 bases at J, with 13 bases between the two ends. CDR3 nucleotide sequence: TGTGCCACCAGCAGAGGGGGTCAGGGACTCTCCTACGAGCAGTACTTC. Translating gives CATSRGGQGLSYEQYF.